Listed below are T cell receptor beta chains from one sample, sequenced in a study of cytomegalovirus exposure and HLA in healthy donors. Clones were read by immunoSEQ multiplex PCR, and TCRdb kept only the in-frame ones, dropping some. The data include 65,000 to 85,000 clones; the top ten clones carry 2.4%. The sample consisted of PBMCs. These receptors were obtained from a female donor in good health and CMV-seropositive. CDR3s include the opening cysteine and the closing phenylalanine or tryptophan. A D gene is named only where the DNA matches it firmly.

v_gene	d_gene	j_gene	CDR3nt	CDR3aa
TRBV11-2	NA	TRBJ2-1	TGTGCCAGCAGCTTAATCCGGGGAGGTGAGCAGTTCTTC	CASSLIRGGEQFF
TRBV27	NA	TRBJ2-7	TGTGCCAGCAGTTTAGGGCAGACCTACGAGCAGTACTTC	CASSLGQTYEQYF
TRBV6-1	NA	TRBJ1-1	TGTGCCAGCAGAACGGGTCTTCAGAACACTGAAGCTTTCTTT	CASRTGLQNTEAFF
TRBV6-5	TRBD1	TRBJ1-1	TGTGCCAGCAGTTACGGACAGGGCTTAAACACTGAAGCTTTCTTT	CASSYGQGLNTEAFF
TRBV30	NA	TRBJ2-7	TGTGCCTGGACGACAGCCTCCTACGAGCAGTACTTC	CAWTTASYEQYF
TRBV28	NA	TRBJ2-1	TGTGCCAGCAGTGTACCAACAGGGTTAAGCAATGAGCAGTTCTTC	CASSVPTGLSNEQFF
TRBV28	NA	TRBJ1-1	TGTGCCAGCAGCCTAAGCCTAATGAACACTGAAGCTTTCTTT	CASSLSLMNTEAFF
TRBV15	TRBD1	TRBJ2-7	TGTGCCACCAGCTCCTGGACAGGGGTGGTTGACGAGCAGTACTTC	CATSSWTGVVDEQYF
TRBV4-2	NA	TRBJ1-2	TGTGCCAGCAGCCCCGGACAGCTCTATGGCTACACCTTC	CASSPGQLYGYTF
TRBV9	NA	TRBJ2-3	TGTGCCAGCAGCGTAGGGCAGGGTACAGATACGCAGTATTTT	CASSVGQGTDTQYF
TRBV4-1	NA	TRBJ1-5	TGCGCCAGCAGCCAACAGCGGAATCAGCCCCAGCATTTT	CASSQQRNQPQHF
TRBV2	TRBD1	TRBJ2-7	TGTGCCAGCAGATATCGGACAGGGGGCTCGGGGGGGGCCTACGAGCAGTACTTC	CASRYRTGGSGGAYEQYF
TRBV29-1	TRBD1	TRBJ1-2	TGCAGCGTTGACCCATCCGGGACAGGTTATGGCTACACCTTC	CSVDPSGTGYGYTF
TRBV7-2	TRBD2	TRBJ2-3	TGTGCCAGCAGCCCCAATCTAGCGGGAATCACAGATACGCAGTATTTT	CASSPNLAGITDTQYF
TRBV29-1	NA	TRBJ1-2	TGCAGCGTTGGGGAGATAAACTATGGCTACACCTTC	CSVGEINYGYTF
TRBV30	NA	TRBJ1-2	TGTGCCTGGAACCCGAAGGGGATCACTAACTATGGCTACACCTTC	CAWNPKGITNYGYTF
TRBV11-2	NA	TRBJ1-4	TGTGCCAGCAGAGGACTCGGGGAAAAACTGTTTTTT	CASRGLGEKLFF
TRBV4-1	NA	TRBJ1-2	TGCGCCAGCAGCCTTTCTCTACCATTAAGGGGCTATGGCTACACCTTC	CASSLSLPLRGYGYTF
TRBV18	NA	TRBJ2-5	TGTGCCAGCTCCCCTAGCGCGAGTCAAGAGACCCAGTACTTC	CASSPSASQETQYF
TRBV9	TRBD1	TRBJ1-2	TGTGCCAGCAGCGCTCAGACTGGACAGGGGTATGGCTACACCTTC	CASSAQTGQGYGYTF
TRBV10-3	TRBD1	TRBJ1-2	TGTGCCACCGTGCCCGGGACAGGATATGACTATGGCTACACCTTC	CATVPGTGYDYGYTF
TRBV7-2	NA	TRBJ2-4	TGTGCCAGCAGCCCAGGGCCCGCTAACATTCAGTACTTC	CASSPGPANIQYF
TRBV28	NA	TRBJ2-3	TGTGCCAGCAGAGAAAGCGGAGATTACACAGATACGCAGTATTTT	CASRESGDYTDTQYF
TRBV29-1	NA	TRBJ2-7	TGCAGCACGGATTGGGGCAACGAGCAGTACTTC	CSTDWGNEQYF
TRBV18	TRBD1	TRBJ1-1	TGTGCCAGCTCACCTACAGGGGGAGGGACTGAAGCTTTCTTT	CASSPTGGGTEAFF
TRBV18	NA	TRBJ2-1	TGTGCCAGCTCACCACCTACGGGTACTGAGCAGTTCTTC	CASSPPTGTEQFF
TRBV20-1	TRBD2	TRBJ2-1	TGCAGTATGCTAGCGGCCAATGAGCAGTTCTTC	CSMLAANEQFF
TRBV30	TRBD1	TRBJ1-1	TGTGCCTGGAGTCTTGCCACAGGGGAGCACACTGAAGCTTTCTTT	CAWSLATGEHTEAFF
TRBV4-1	TRBD2	TRBJ2-2	TGCGCCAGCAGCTACGACGGGGGGTCGAACACCGGGGAGCTGTTTTTT	CASSYDGGSNTGELFF
TRBV28	NA	TRBJ1-5	TGTGCCAGCAGCAGGGGAGGGGACAATCAGCCCCAGCATTTT	CASSRGGDNQPQHF
TRBV6-5	NA	TRBJ2-7	TGTGCCAGCAGGACGACCGCGGCCGAGCAGTACTTC	CASRTTAAEQYF
TRBV19	TRBD1	TRBJ2-7	TGTGCCACCCACCCGACAGGGGCCGCCTACGAGCAGTACTTC	CATHPTGAAYEQYF
TRBV7-2	NA	TRBJ2-6	TGTGCCAGCAGCCCAGAGAGGGCAGGGGCTGGGGCCAACGTCCTGACTTTC	CASSPERAGAGANVLTF
TRBV30	NA	TRBJ2-1	TGTGCCTGGGGCCAGCGCTTCAATGAGCAGTTCTTC	CAWGQRFNEQFF
TRBV6-4	TRBD2	TRBJ2-3	TGTGCCAGCAGTGACTCAGCCCCCGGCGGGGGGGCCCGGGATACGCAGTATTTT	CASSDSAPGGGARDTQYF
TRBV9	NA	TRBJ1-3	TGTGCCAGCAGGGACAGTTCTGGAAACACCATATATTTT	CASRDSSGNTIYF
TRBV19	NA	TRBJ1-3	TGTGCCAGTAGCCTCTTGGGGACTGCCGGAAACACCATATATTTT	CASSLLGTAGNTIYF
TRBV11-2	NA	TRBJ1-2	TGTGCCAGCAGCTCTCCGGCGGGACGGTACTATGGCTACACCTTC	CASSSPAGRYYGYTF
TRBV19	TRBD2	TRBJ2-2	TGTGCCAGTAGTGGGAGGACTAGCGGGGGTACCGGGGAGCTGTTTTTT	CASSGRTSGGTGELFF
TRBV4-3	NA	TRBJ1-2	TGCGCCAGCAGCCAAGATGGGCCTCAGAGCCCTCTCTATGGCTACACCTTC	CASSQDGPQSPLYGYTF
TRBV9	NA	TRBJ2-5	TGTGCCAGCAGCGCTACCCAAGAGACCCAGTACTTC	CASSATQETQYF
TRBV4-3	TRBD1	TRBJ1-3	TGCGCCAGCAGCCTCCACTCCTCAGGGGGAAGTGGAAACACCATATATTTT	CASSLHSSGGSGNTIYF
TRBV7-3	NA	TRBJ2-1	TGTGCCAGCAGCTATACCTTGACGGAGGATGAGCAGTTCTTC	CASSYTLTEDEQFF